The clone carrying this T cell receptor (beta chain) was seen just once. Other DNA sequences in the sample encode the same CDR3. As originally analysed: Amplified reference gene primers provided the basis for estimating nucleated cell counts. The repertoire was sequenced with immunoSEQ multiplex PCR; TCRdb's copy has only in-frame clones and lacks some. V and J calls and clone size come straight from that table; D and trimming were deduced from the DNA. The sample includes under 250,000 clones, roughly 81% of them seen just once. This sample stems from a study of blood T cell repertoires in COVID-19. Study context: Acute-phase and convalescent COVID-19 samples originated in the United States, Italy and Spain. From T cells, B-cell-depleted T cells, or PBMCs came the material, which was cDNA or gDNA.

CDR1 and CDR2 (germline): KGHSH, LQKENI. Trimming at V came to 3 bases and at J to 1 base, leaving 3 bases not matched to a gene. The CDR3 contains 14 residues. Sequencing used peripheral blood. The clonotype comes from a man in his forties or fifties with acute or convalescent COVID-19. The chain recombines TRBV18 with TRBJ2-7, with TRBD1 identical over 7 bases. The CDR3 DNA reads as TGTGCCAGCTCACCTTGGACAGGATCCTACGAGCAGTACTTC. Its translation is CASSPWTGSYEQYF.